The clone carrying this T cell receptor (beta chain) was observed once. The authors' processing: Researchers report that nucleated cell counts were estimated from reference gene primer amplification. Assay: immunoSEQ multiplex PCR; the TCRdb copy retains only in-frame clones and omits some. V, J and clone size reflect that table, while D and trimming were determined from the DNA. The sample has about 300,000 clones, approximately 84% seen once. The data were obtained in a study of blood T cell repertoires in COVID-19. This CDR3 spans 15 amino acids. In germline, CDR1 is LGHDT, CDR2 YNNKEL (reference sequence). The junction had 7 bases not matched to a gene; V was cut back by 4 bases and J by 4 bases.

This clonotype was sampled from a human donor with COVID-19, enrolled during active disease. The donor label of this sample is uncertain. The material sequenced was peripheral blood. This chain joins TRBV3-1 (or the pseudogene TRBV3-2) and TRBJ2-1, with 7 bases identical to TRBD2. For the CDR3, the DNA is TGTGCCAGCAGCCGGGCTAGCGGAAGTTACAATGAGCAGTTCTTC. Protein product: CASSRASGSYNEQFF.